The clone carrying this TCR beta chain was seen only a few times. Its antigen remains unidentified. The lymph nodes were axillary draining lymph nodes from breast cancer patients. TCRdb re-derived calls from the multiplex PCR reads in MiXCR, one entry per CDR3 protein. The table shows approximately 210,000 distinct CDR3 sequences, with under 40% occurring only once. There are 14 residues in the CDR3. Trimming at V came to 6 bases and at J to 1 base, leaving 1 base not matched to a gene. Germline V gene sequence: CDR1 SNHLY, CDR2 FYNNEI. This sample is part of a study of breast tumors, draining lymph nodes, adjacent tissues. Notes on the study in general: The data were judged consistent with most tumor T cells coming from lymph node and expanding in tumor. Compared with lymph nodes, tumors were less diverse; compared with nontumor tissue, more. The lymph node origin of tumor T cells was framed as consistent with a hypothesis, not demonstrated.

Input material: axillary lymph node tissue. V is TRBV2 and J is TRBJ2-3; TRBD2 matches at 10 bases. This clonotype was obtained from a female donor with breast cancer. Some clones in this sample may be carry-over from other donors' samples. Here the CDR3 DNA reads TGTGCCAGCAGGGGGACTAGCGGCACAGATACGCAGTATTTT. Protein: CASRGTSGTDTQYF.